The rows below give T cell receptor beta chains drawn from one sample of a study of prognosis after radiotherapy for stage I lung cancer. TCRdb redid the calling of the multiplex PCR reads with MiXCR, one entry per CDR3 protein. The sample records 12,000 or so distinct CDR3 sequences, over 35% being singletons. The starting material was PBMCs, obtained before or after stereotactic body radiation therapy (not recorded which). All receptors derive from a donor of 50 years or more with non-small cell lung cancer. The CDR3 runs from the conserved cysteine through the conserved F or W. The D gene is left open where the match is weak. For some rows the clone size is stated as once, few or many, or as a class when expanded; others skip it.

D gene: -
clone size: medium-sized
J gene: TRBJ1-6
V gene: TRBV27
CDR3 protein: CASSLGGTPSPLHF
CDR3 DNA: TGTGCCAGCAGTTTAGGGGGGACGCCTTCACCCCTCCACTTT

D gene: TRBD2
clone size: once
J gene: TRBJ2-3
V gene: TRBV12-5
CDR3 protein: CASGLSRNSGSSSRGTQYF
CDR3 DNA: TGTGCTAGTGGTTTGAGCAGAAACAGCGGGAGTAGCAGTAGAGGTACGCAGTATTTT

D gene: -
clone size: many
J gene: TRBJ2-5
V gene: TRBV7-3
CDR3 protein: CASTQGGGTQETQYF
CDR3 DNA: TGTGCCAGCACCCAAGGGGGGGGGACACAAGAGACCCAGTACTTC

D gene: TRBD1
clone size: medium-sized
J gene: TRBJ2-7
V gene: TRBV11-3
CDR3 protein: CASSLQQGSYEQYF
CDR3 DNA: TGTGCCAGCAGCTTACAACAGGGGTCCTACGAGCAGTACTTC

D gene: TRBD2
clone size: many
J gene: TRBJ2-1
V gene: TRBV4-3
CDR3 protein: CASSQDLLAGETGFYNEQFF
CDR3 DNA: TGCGCCAGCAGCCAAGATCTGCTAGCGGGGGAAACGGGGTTCTACAATGAGCAGTTCTTC

D gene: TRBD2
clone size: few
J gene: TRBJ2-7
V gene: TRBV6-2/TRBV6-3
CDR3 protein: CASSELAGDPYEQYF
CDR3 DNA: TGTGCCAGCAGTGAACTAGCGGGAGATCCCTACGAGCAGTACTTC

D gene: -
clone size: many
J gene: TRBJ1-5
V gene: TRBV19
CDR3 protein: CASSMQAAQPQHF
CDR3 DNA: TGTGCCAGTAGTATGCAGGCGGCTCAGCCCCAGCATTTT

D gene: TRBD1
clone size: many
J gene: TRBJ1-5
V gene: TRBV4-1
CDR3 protein: CASSQGGRGLKSNQPQHF
CDR3 DNA: TGCGCCAGCAGCCAAGGAGGAAGGGGGCTGAAGAGCAATCAGCCCCAGCATTTT

D gene: TRBD2
clone size: -
J gene: TRBJ2-1
V gene: TRBV28
CDR3 protein: CASSPSSGGYNEQFF
CDR3 DNA: TGTGCCAGCAGTCCAAGTAGCGGGGGGTACAATGAGCAGTTCTTC

D gene: -
clone size: many
J gene: TRBJ2-3
V gene: TRBV27
CDR3 protein: CASSFLGTDTQYF
CDR3 DNA: TGTGCCAGCAGTTTTCTGGGCACAGATACGCAGTATTTT

D gene: -
clone size: many
J gene: TRBJ1-1
V gene: TRBV7-6
CDR3 protein: CASSPTLNTEAFF
CDR3 DNA: TGTGCCAGCAGCCCTACACTGAACACTGAAGCTTTCTTT

D gene: TRBD1
clone size: -
J gene: TRBJ2-5
V gene: TRBV6-2/TRBV6-3
CDR3 protein: CASSGRDSLQETQYF
CDR3 DNA: TGTGCCAGCAGTGGCCGGGACAGCTTACAAGAGACCCAGTACTTC

D gene: -
clone size: -
J gene: TRBJ2-7
V gene: TRBV13
CDR3 protein: CASSQWDLRDEQYF
CDR3 DNA: TGTGCCAGCAGCCAATGGGACCTCCGGGACGAGCAGTACTTC

D gene: -
clone size: many
J gene: TRBJ1-2
V gene: TRBV5-5
CDR3 protein: CASSALRDYGYTF
CDR3 DNA: TGTGCCAGCAGCGCCCTCCGGGACTATGGCTACACCTTC

D gene: -
clone size: -
J gene: TRBJ2-3
V gene: TRBV28
CDR3 protein: CASIPRTVTDTQFF
CDR3 DNA: TGTGCCAGCATTCCACGGACAGTCACAGATACGCAGTTTTTT